The 28 T cell receptor beta chains below all came from one sample that was sequenced in a study of graft-versus-host responses after intestinal transplantation. These receptors' targets are unknown. Data came from immunoSEQ multiplex PCR; TCRdb stores just in-frame clones and leaves some out. The sample holds roughly 120,000 clones, 85% to 95% seen once. The input for sequencing was unstimulated CD4+ T cells sorted from spleen or lymph node cells, taken before transplant. The receptors derive from a human donor who was the organ donor for an intestinal transplant.

The rearrangement uses TRBV5-1 and TRBJ2-5, with a possible D match to TRBD2 (6 bases). Germline CDR1 and CDR2: SGHRS and YFSETQ. This CDR3 comprises 15 residues. V was cut by 0 bases and J by 2 bases, with 11 bases left in between. The CDR3 loop reads CASSLAGSGQETQYF. In nucleotides, the CDR3 is TGCGCCAGCAGCTTGGCCGGTAGCGGTCAAGAGACCCAGTACTTC.

The rearrangement joins TRBV6-5 to TRBJ2-7; tentatively, D is TRBD2 (6 bases). Germline values: CDR1 MNHEY, CDR2 SVGAGI. This CDR3 has 14 amino acids. Trimming took off 5 bases at V and 0 bases at J, with 11 bases between the two ends. The CDR3 nucleotides are TGTGCCAGCAGTGAATACGGGAGCTCCTACGAGCAGTACTTC. This encodes CASSEYGSSYEQYF.

This chain links TRBV29-1 with TRBJ2-7; 8 bases agree with TRBD1. V shed 6 bases, J shed 3 bases, and the junction held 4 bases outside the gene matches. Germline V gene data show CDR1 as SQVTM and CDR2 as ANQGSEA. This CDR3 has 12 amino acids. CDR3 sequence: CSVGQGNYEQYF. DNA of the CDR3: TGCAGCGTAGGACAGGGAAACTACGAGCAGTACTTC.

V gene TRBV11-2 combines with J gene TRBJ2-7; D is unclear. The CDR3 runs 14 residues. Per the germline V gene, CDR1 is SGHAT and CDR2 is FQNNGV. V was trimmed by 1 base and J by 6 bases, leaving 13 bases between them. This CDR3 is CASSLVSRDSEQYF. The CDR3 region has the DNA TGTGCCAGCAGCTTAGTTAGCCGAGATAGCGAGCAGTACTTC.

The chain uses TRBV6-5 and TRBJ2-7; TRBD2 matches at 10 bases. From germline, CDR1 is MNHEY and CDR2 SVGAGI. The trim removed 4 bases at V and 3 bases at J, leaving 3 bases unmatched. The CDR3 totals 14 residues. The CDR3 region has the DNA TGTGCCAGCAGTTGGACTAGCGGCCTCTACGAGCAGTACTTC. Its protein product is CASSWTSGLYEQYF.

The chain joins TRBV27 to TRBJ2-3; TRBD2 matches at 16 bases. This CDR3 has 20 residues. The J segment lost 0 bases and the V segment lost 6 bases, leaving 12 bases of the junction unmatched. Germline values: CDR1 MNHEY, CDR2 SMNVEV (reference sequence). CDR3 in DNA: TGTGCCAGCAGCTTTAGGTCGGGACTAGCGGGAGGGCCGAGCACAGATACGCAGTATTTT. Protein product: CASSFRSGLAGGPSTDTQYF.

The chain has TRBV28 and TRBJ1-1; TRBD1 might be the D (6 bases). Germline V lookup: CDR1 MDHEN, CDR2 SYDVKM. Trimming pared 4 bases from V and 4 bases from J, leaving 10 bases between. The CDR3 spans 13 residues. CDR3 in DNA: TGTGCCAGCAGTTCCCCCAGGGGCACTGAAGCTTTCTTT. Translated, it gives CASSSPRGTEAFF.

The CDR3 bases are TGTGCCAGTAGGAGGTTTGGCTATGGCTACACCTTC. Protein product: CASRRFGYGYTF. This sequence joins TRBV19 and TRBJ1-2, with no clear D. V was trimmed by 6 bases and J by 4 bases, leaving 9 bases between them. Germline CDR1 and CDR2: LNHDA and SQIVND (reference sequence). The CDR3 runs 12 residues.

The V call is TRBV7-2, the J call TRBJ2-5; 10 bases are a match to TRBD1. After removal of 5 bases from V and 7 bases from J, the junction contained 16 bases not matched to a gene. Germline loops: CDR1 SGHTA, CDR2 FQGNSA. The CDR3 length is 17 residues. DNA of the CDR3: TGTGCCAGCAGCCCGCCTAGCGGACAGGGGGAGTTTGGGACCCAGTACTTC. It translates to CASSPPSGQGEFGTQYF.

This clone has only one observation. The chain links TRBV30 to TRBJ2-7, with D tentatively TRBD1 (5 bases). Deletions cut 5 bases from V and 3 bases from J, with 5 bases between. Germline V gives CDR1 GTSNPN, CDR2 SVGIG (reference sequence). This CDR3 is built from 10 residues. CDR3 DNA: TGTGCCTGGGGACACTACGAGCAGTACTTC. It specifies CAWGHYEQYF.

The gene calls are TRBV13 and TRBJ2-7; D tentatively reads TRBD1 or TRBD2 (5 bases each). Between the trimmed V and J ends, which lost 3 bases and 2 bases, there was a span of 8 bases. Germline V gene lookup returns CDR1 PRHDT and CDR2 FYEKMQ (reference sequence). CDR3 length: 13 residues. The CDR3 DNA reads as TGTGCCAGCAGCTTGGGGCGGGCCTACGAGCAGTACTTC. Translated, it gives CASSLGRAYEQYF.

The CDR3 reads CASSLRLAGGQETQYF. CDR3 sequence (DNA): TGTGCCAGCAGCCTGAGACTAGCGGGCGGTCAAGAGACCCAGTACTTC. The chain employs TRBV7-8 and TRBJ2-5; TRBD2 matches 10 bases. Losses at the gene ends were 5 bases for V and 2 bases for J; bases not matched to a gene: 8. The CDR3 is 16 amino acids. Germline loops: CDR1 SGHVS, CDR2 FQNEAQ.

The chain carries TRBV19 and TRBJ2-5; either TRBD1 or TRBD2 may supply D (5 bases each). With 5 bases removed from V and 4 bases from J, the gap between germline ends came to 17 bases. Germline V gives CDR1 LNHDA, CDR2 SQIVND (reference sequence). The CDR3 runs to 15 residues. The CDR3 DNA is TGTGCCAGTAGTCTCCCAGGGAGTCCCCTAGAGACCCAGTACTTC. This translates into CASSLPGSPLETQYF.

The chain couples TRBV7-9 to TRBJ2-1; 8 nucleotides line up with TRBD2. Germline V CDR1 and CDR2: SEHNR, FQNEAQ (reference sequence). The V and J ends lost 11 bases and 6 bases, in that order; junction bases with no gene match: 3. CDR3 length equals 11 residues. The CDR3 protein is CAGTSGNEQFF. CDR3 nucleotides: TGTGCCGGCACTAGCGGCAATGAGCAGTTCTTC.

V gene TRBV25-1 combines with J gene TRBJ2-7; D is uncertain. V was clipped by 4 bases and J by 3 bases, with 13 bases between them. Germline CDR1 and CDR2: MGHDK and SYGVNS. CDR3 length: 14 residues. CDR3 protein: CASSALGSIYEQYF. The CDR3 DNA reads TGTGCCAGCAGTGCTCTAGGTTCAATCTACGAGCAGTACTTC.

The chain recombines TRBV12-5 with TRBJ2-2, with TRBD1 identical over 9 bases. Germline trimming cut 1 base from V and 5 bases from J; bases unmatched to any gene: 2. The CDR3 contains 15 residues. Germline V lookup: CDR1 LGHNT, CDR2 FRNRAP. The CDR3 DNA follows: TGTGCTAGTGGTTTGGGGGGACAGGGAACCGGGGAGCTGTTTTTT. Translated, it gives CASGLGGQGTGELFF.

The rearrangement joins TRBV2 to TRBJ2-7; tentatively, D is TRBD2 (6 bases). Germline V gene lookup returns CDR1 SNHLY and CDR2 FYNNEI. The length of the CDR3 is 12 residues. Trimming shortened V by 8 bases and J by 5 bases, and 13 bases separated the two germline ends. The CDR3 sequence: CASCVRRDEQYF. The CDR3 DNA follows: TGTGCCAGCTGTGTTAGGAGGGACGAGCAGTACTTC.

This chain links TRBV18 with TRBJ1-1; D not certain. V shed 4 bases and J shed 4 bases, with 7 bases lying between them. Per germline, CDR1 KGHSH and CDR2 LQKENI. The CDR3 spans 12 residues. CDR3 bases: TGTGCCAGCTCACGGAGCAGCACTGAAGCTTTCTTT. This codes for CASSRSSTEAFF.

The genes are TRBV19 and TRBJ2-5, with a weak D call TRBD2 (5 bases). Germline CDR1 and CDR2: LNHDA and SQIVND (reference sequence). V lost 3 bases to trimming and J lost 7 bases, with 18 bases between them. The CDR3 loop spans 15 amino acids. CDR3 sequence (DNA): TGTGCCAGTAGTATCTCGAGCGGCCCGATGGGGACCCAGTACTTC. It is translated as CASSISSGPMGTQYF. Variable domain in full (rest from reference TRBV19 and TRBJ2-5): DGGITQSPKYLFRKEGQNVTLSCEQNLNHDAMYWYRQDPGQGLRLIYYSQIVNDFQKGDIAEGYSVSREKKESFPLTVTSAQKNPTAFYLCASSISSGPMGTQYFGPGTRLLVL.

The chain joins TRBV11-2 to TRBJ2-3; D is undetermined. Germline-derived CDR1 and CDR2 are SGHAT and FQNNGV. V was shortened by 1 base and J by 2 bases, with 1 base between the two germline ends. This CDR3 is 12 amino acids long. CDR3 region: CASSLATDTQYF. For the CDR3, the DNA is TGTGCCAGCAGCTTAGCCACAGATACGCAGTATTTT.

This clone appeared a single time. This chain links TRBV6-1 with TRBJ2-3; D not resolved. The CDR3 spans 14 residues. Looked up from germline, CDR1 is MNHNS and CDR2 is SASEGT. V shed 11 bases and J shed 2 bases, with 17 bases lying between them. DNA for the CDR3: TGTGCCGGCCGACCCGGGTCGATCACAGATACGCAGTATTTT. It is translated as CAGRPGSITDTQYF.

This sequence joins TRBV28 and TRBJ1-6, with D possibly matching TRBD1 (6 bases). The CDR3 has 13 residues. The germline V gene has CDR1 MDHEN and CDR2 SYDVKM. Trimming removed 6 bases from V and 8 bases from J, with 11 bases in between. The DNA for the CDR3 is TGTGCCAGCAGAACAGGGATATATTCACCCCTCCACTTT. This encodes CASRTGIYSPLHF.

This chain links TRBV2 with TRBJ2-2, with D perhaps TRBD1 (5 bases). Trimming pared 7 bases from V and 0 bases from J, leaving 12 bases between. Germline V gives CDR1 SNHLY, CDR2 FYNNEI. This CDR3 spans 15 amino acids. The CDR3 loop is CASIEDTANTGELFF. CDR3 DNA sequence: TGTGCCAGCATAGAGGACACCGCGAACACCGGGGAGCTGTTTTTT.

V gene TRBV10-1 combines with J gene TRBJ2-1; 11 nucleotides align to TRBD1. The CDR3 has 15 amino acids. Germline V gene data show CDR1 as WNHNN and CDR2 as SYGVQD (reference sequence). The trim removed 3 bases at V and 7 bases at J, leaving 5 bases unmatched. CDR3 sequence (DNA): TGCGCCAGCAGTGAAGGCGGGACAGGGGGGAATGAGCAGTTCTTC. Its translation: CASSEGGTGGNEQFF.

V gene TRBV20-1 combines with J gene TRBJ2-7; D remains unclear. Germline values: CDR1 DFQATT, CDR2 SNEGSKA (reference sequence). V was cut by 4 bases and J by 1 base, with 2 bases left in between. This CDR3 has 10 residues. CDR3 in DNA: TGCAGTGCTATGTCCTACGAGCAGTACTTC. The encoded protein is CSAMSYEQYF.

V usage is TRBV5-1 and J usage is TRBJ2-2; D is perhaps TRBD1 (6 bases). This CDR3 is 14 amino acids long. Germline loops: CDR1 SGHRS, CDR2 YFSETQ. The ends were cut back, 5 bases at V and 1 base at J, with 9 bases in the middle. Here the CDR3 reads CASRKQGNTGELFF. As DNA, the CDR3 is TGCGCCAGCAGAAAACAGGGGAACACCGGGGAGCTGTTTTTT.

As for this clone: Other DNA sequences in this sample translate to the same CDR3. This chain uses TRBV18 with TRBJ2-1; D perhaps matches TRBD2 (5 bases). From germline, CDR1 is KGHSH and CDR2 LQKENI. Trimming cost V 2 bases and J 5 bases, with 7 bases left between them. The CDR3 is made up of 13 amino acids. Here the CDR3 reads CASSPELDNEQFF. The CDR3 DNA follows: TGTGCCAGCTCACCAGAACTAGACAATGAGCAGTTCTTC.

This sequence joins TRBV28 and TRBJ1-2, with a possible D match to TRBD1 (5 bases). V gave up 2 bases and J gave up 6 bases, with 16 bases separating them. In germline, CDR1 is MDHEN, CDR2 SYDVKM. The length of the CDR3 is 15 residues. CDR3 protein: CASSLAPGRRDGYTF. CDR3 in DNA: TGTGCCAGCAGTTTAGCACCGGGGCGAAGGGATGGCTACACCTTC.